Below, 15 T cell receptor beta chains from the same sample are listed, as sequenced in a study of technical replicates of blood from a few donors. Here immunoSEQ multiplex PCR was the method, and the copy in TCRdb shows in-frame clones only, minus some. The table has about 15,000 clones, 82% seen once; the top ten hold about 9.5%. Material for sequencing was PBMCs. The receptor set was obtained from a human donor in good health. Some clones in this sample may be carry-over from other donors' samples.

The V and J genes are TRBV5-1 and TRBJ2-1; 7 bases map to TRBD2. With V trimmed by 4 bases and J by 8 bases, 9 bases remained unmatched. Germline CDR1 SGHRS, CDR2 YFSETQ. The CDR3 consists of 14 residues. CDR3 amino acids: CASSRLGGSYEQFF. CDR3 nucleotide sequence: TGCGCCAGCAGCCGCCTGGGCGGGAGTTATGAGCAGTTCTTC.

The DNA for the CDR3 is TGCGCCAGCAGCCAGGGGACAGGGGGCTTCACCGGGGAGCTGTTTTTT. Protein sequence: CASSQGTGGFTGELFF. This chain joins TRBV4-1 and TRBJ2-2; 12 bases agree with TRBD1. In germline, CDR1 is MGHRA, CDR2 YSYEKL. J lost 4 bases, V lost 3 bases, and 3 bases had no gene match. The CDR3 length is 16 residues.

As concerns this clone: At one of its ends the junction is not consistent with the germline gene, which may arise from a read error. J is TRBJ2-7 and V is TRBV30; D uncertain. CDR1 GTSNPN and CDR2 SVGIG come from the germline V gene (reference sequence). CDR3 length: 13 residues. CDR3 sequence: CAWGVHSFYEQYF. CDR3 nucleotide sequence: TGTGCCTGGGGTGTTCATAGCTTCTACGAGCAGTACTTC. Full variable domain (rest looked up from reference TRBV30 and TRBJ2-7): SQTIHQWPATLVQPVGSPLSLECTVEGTSNPNLYWYRQAAGRGLQLLFYSVGIGQISSEVPQNLSASRPQDRQFILSSKKLLLSDSGFYLCAWGVHSFYEQYFGPGTRLTVT.

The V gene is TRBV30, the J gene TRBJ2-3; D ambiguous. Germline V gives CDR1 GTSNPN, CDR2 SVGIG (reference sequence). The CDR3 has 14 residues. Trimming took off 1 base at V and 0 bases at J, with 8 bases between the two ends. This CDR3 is CAWSGLASTDTQYF. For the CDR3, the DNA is TGTGCCTGGAGTGGGTTGGCTAGCACAGATACGCAGTATTTT.

CDR3 nucleotides: TGTGCCAGTAGTACGACTAGGAACACTGAAGCTTTCTTT. Its translation: CASSTTRNTEAFF. V is TRBV19 and J is TRBJ1-1; no clear D gene. Germline V lookup: CDR1 LNHDA, CDR2 SQIVND (reference sequence). V was shortened by 4 bases and J by 1 base, with 7 bases between the two germline ends. This CDR3 is 13 amino acids long. The full variable domain, in which reference TRBV19 and TRBJ1-1 provide the parts outside the CDR3, is DGGITQSPKYLFRKEGQNVTLSCEQNLNHDAMYWYRQDPGQGLRLIYYSQIVNDFQKGDIAEGYSVSREKKESFPLTVTSAQKNPTAFYLCASSTTRNTEAFFGQGTRLTVV.

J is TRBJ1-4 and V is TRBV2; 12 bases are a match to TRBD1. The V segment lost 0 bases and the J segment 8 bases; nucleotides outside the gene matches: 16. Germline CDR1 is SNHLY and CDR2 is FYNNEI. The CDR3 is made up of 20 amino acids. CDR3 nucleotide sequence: TGTGCCAGCAGTGAAGCTCTCCGTCCCGGGACAGGGGGCGGAGGGGAAAAACTGTTTTTT. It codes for CASSEALRPGTGGGGEKLFF.

The CDR3 sequence: CASSDDAGVETQYF. The CDR3 DNA follows: TGTGCCAGCAGTGACGATGCAGGGGTGGAGACCCAGTACTTC. This rearrangement joins TRBV27 to TRBJ2-5; D possibly corresponds to TRBD1 (6 bases). Per germline, CDR1 MNHEY and CDR2 SMNVEV (reference sequence). The CDR3 has 14 amino acids. V was cut by 5 bases and J by 5 bases, with 15 bases left in between.

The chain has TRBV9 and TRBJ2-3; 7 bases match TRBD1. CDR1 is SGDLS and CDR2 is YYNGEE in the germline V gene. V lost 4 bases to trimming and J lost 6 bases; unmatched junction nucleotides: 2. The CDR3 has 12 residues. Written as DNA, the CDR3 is TGTGCCAGCAGCCCGGACAGGGATACGCAGTATTTT. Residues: CASSPDRDTQYF. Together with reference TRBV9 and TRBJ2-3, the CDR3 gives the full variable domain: DSGVTQTPKHLITATGQRVTLRCSPRSGDLSVYWYQQSLDQGLQFLIQYYNGEERAKGNILERFSAQQFPDLHSELNLSSLELGDSALYFCASSPDRDTQYFGPGTRLTVL.

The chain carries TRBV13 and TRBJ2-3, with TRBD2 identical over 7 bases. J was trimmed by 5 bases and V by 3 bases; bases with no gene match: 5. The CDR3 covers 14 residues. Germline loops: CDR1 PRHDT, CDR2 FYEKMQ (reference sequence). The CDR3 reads CASSLTSSGDTQYF. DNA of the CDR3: TGTGCCAGCAGCTTGACTAGCAGCGGAGATACGCAGTATTTT.

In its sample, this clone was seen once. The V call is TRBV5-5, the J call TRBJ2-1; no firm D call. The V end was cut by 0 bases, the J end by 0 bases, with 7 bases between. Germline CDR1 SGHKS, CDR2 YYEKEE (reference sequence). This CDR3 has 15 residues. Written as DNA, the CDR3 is TGTGCCAGCAGCTTGGCTGCCAGCTCCTACAATGAGCAGTTCTTC. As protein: CASSLAASSYNEQFF.

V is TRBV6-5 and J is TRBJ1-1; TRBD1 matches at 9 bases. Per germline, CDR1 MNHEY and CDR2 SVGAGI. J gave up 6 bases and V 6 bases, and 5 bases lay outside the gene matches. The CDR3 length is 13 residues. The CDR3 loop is CASRPRQGAEAFF. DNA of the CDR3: TGTGCCAGCAGGCCTCGACAGGGGGCTGAAGCTTTCTTT.

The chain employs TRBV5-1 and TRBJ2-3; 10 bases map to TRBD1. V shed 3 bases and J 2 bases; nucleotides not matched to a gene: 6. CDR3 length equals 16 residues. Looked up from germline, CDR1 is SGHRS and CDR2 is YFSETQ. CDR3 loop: CASSSGTGVLTDTQYF. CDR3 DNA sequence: TGCGCCAGCAGCTCCGGGACAGGGGTCCTCACAGATACGCAGTATTTT.

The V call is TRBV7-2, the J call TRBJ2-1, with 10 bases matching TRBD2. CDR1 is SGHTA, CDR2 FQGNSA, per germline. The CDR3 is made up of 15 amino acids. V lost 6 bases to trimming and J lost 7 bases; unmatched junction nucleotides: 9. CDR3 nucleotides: TGTGCCAGCAGGAAAACTCTAGCGGGAGTAAATGAGCAGTTCTTC. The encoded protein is CASRKTLAGVNEQFF.

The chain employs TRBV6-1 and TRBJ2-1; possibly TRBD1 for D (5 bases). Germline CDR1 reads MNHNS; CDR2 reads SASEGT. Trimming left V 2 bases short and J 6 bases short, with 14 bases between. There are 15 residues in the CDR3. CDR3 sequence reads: CASSEIGRGINEQFF. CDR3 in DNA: TGTGCCAGCAGTGAAATAGGTAGGGGAATCAATGAGCAGTTCTTC.

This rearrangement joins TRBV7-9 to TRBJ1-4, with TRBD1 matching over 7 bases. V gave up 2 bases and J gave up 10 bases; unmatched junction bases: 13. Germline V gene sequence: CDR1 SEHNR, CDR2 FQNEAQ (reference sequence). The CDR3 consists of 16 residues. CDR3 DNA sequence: TGTGCCAGCAGCTTAAGCGCGACAGGGAGTGGTGGAAAACTGTTTTTT. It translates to CASSLSATGSGGKLFF. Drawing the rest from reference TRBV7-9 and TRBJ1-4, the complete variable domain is DTGVSQNPRHKITKRGQNVTFRCDPISEHNRLYWYRQTLGQGPEFLTYFQNEAQLEKSRLLSDRFSAERPKGSFSTLEIQRTEQGDSAMYLCASSLSATGSGGKLFFGSGTQLSVL.